The clone carrying this T cell receptor beta chain was recorded a few times. Its antigen remains unidentified. TCRdb fed the reads into MiXCR, producing one record per CDR3 protein. The table records under 800,000 distinct CDR3 sequences, roughly 24% of them present only once. This entry is derived from a study of T cell repertoires in cytomegalovirus infection. Study details: Matching HLA type, along with CMV infection, was indicated by public TCR beta signatures. Study findings and constraints: CMV-specific TCR beta clonotypes restricted by HLA-C dominated the ex vivo response. Based on cumulative public TCR beta family frequency, carriers of CMV plus the relevant HLA were identified.

Germline V gives CDR1 ENHRY, CDR2 SYGVKD. The CDR3 loop spans 16 amino acids. Trimming pared 0 bases from V and 2 bases from J, leaving 11 bases between. This chain joins TRBV10-3 and TRBJ2-1; D possibly uses TRBD1 or TRBD2 (5 bases each). The sequence derives from a human donor in good health (CMV status not recorded). Some clones in this sample may be carry-over from other donors' samples. Sequenced material: CD8+ T cells from PBMCs. In nucleotides, the CDR3 is TGTGCCATCAGTGAGTCTCGTCAGGGAGCCTACAATGAGCAGTTCTTC. Translated: CAISESRQGAYNEQFF.